The entry below describes one T cell receptor beta chain. Antigen: not known. The TCR alpha and TCR beta cDNA libraries, bearing sample barcodes and UMIs, were generated by 5'RACE using constant-segment primers. Each CDR3 protein gets one entry after TCRdb re-called the 5' RACE reads with MiXCR. The sample shows fewer than 250,000 distinct CDR3 sequences, over 15% of them seen only once. This sample was taken from a study of T-cell memory formation after mild COVID-19. Overall study: TCR clusters were mostly confined to one donor each.

Study-level results: SARS-CoV-2 specificity was not confirmed for second-wave clones peaking on day 37. Clones contracting day 15 to 85 were balanced CD4/CD8; later expanders leaned CD4+.

Trimming cost V 5 bases and J 10 bases; bases outside gene matches: 9. Germline CDR1 and CDR2: SGHTA and FQGNSA. The CDR3 is 15 amino acids. The TCR was taken from an adult woman who had mild COVID-19 (a few samples of this study predate the infection). Cell type and time point are not known. Sequencing was carried out using PBMCs or a T cell subset sorted from them (not recorded which). The chain joins TRBV7-2 to TRBJ2-1; 12 bases are a match to TRBD2. The CDR3 sequence is CASSIVGLAGAEQFF. The CDR3 DNA follows: TGTGCCAGCAGCATAGTGGGACTAGCGGGCGCCGAGCAGTTCTTC.